These 29 T cell receptor beta chains share one sample of origin, sequenced in a study of Graves' ophthalmopathy and Graves' hyperthyroidism. The authors amplified TCR beta CDR3 regions from RNA transcripts. A first-round RT-PCR used HTBI primers, followed by a second-round multiplex PCR. TCRdb called the multiplex PCR reads again in MiXCR, with one record for every CDR3 protein. This sample carries roughly 50,000 distinct CDR3 sequences, 50% of them seen once, and the ten largest clones take approximately 20%. Sequenced sample: peripheral blood. Receptors were obtained from an adult man with Graves' ophthalmopathy.

This clonotype was found once. V gene TRBV7-2 combines with J gene TRBJ2-1; 11 nucleotides agree with TRBD2. Near its end, the DNA agrees better with TRBJ2-5, so the J call may be wrong. Germline V gene sequence: CDR1 SGHTA, CDR2 FQGNSA. This CDR3 is 15 amino acids long. The CDR3 loop is CASSRSGRAGETQYF. The DNA of the CDR3 is TGTGCCAGCAGCCGTAGCGGGAGGGCCGGTGAGACCCAGTACTTC.

This clonotype was observed many times. The CDR3: CASSVGLFGEKLFF. The CDR3 nucleotides read TGTGCCAGCAGTGTGGGGCTCTTTGGGGAAAAACTGTTTTTT. V and J are TRBV6-1 and TRBJ1-4, with D possibly being TRBD1 (5 bases). Germline assignment: CDR1 MNHNS and CDR2 SASEGT. This CDR3 spans 14 amino acids. Between the trimmed V and J ends, which lost 4 bases and 8 bases, there was a span of 14 bases.

At least ten counts were recorded for this clonotype. The rearrangement joins TRBV5-5 to TRBJ1-1; TRBD1 agrees at 9 bases. With V trimmed by 4 bases and J by 3 bases, 22 bases remained unmatched. In germline, CDR1 is SGHKS, CDR2 YYEKEE (reference sequence). The CDR3 loop spans 20 amino acids. The CDR3 DNA reads as TGTGCCAGCAGCCCGCCTAACGATTTGACAGGGGGAATAGGGGACACTGAAGCTTTCTTT. Translating gives CASSPPNDLTGGIGDTEAFF.

The CDR3 is CASSEFEGGDSPYEQYF. The CDR3 region has the DNA TGTGCCAGCAGTGAATTTGAAGGGGGGGACAGCCCCTACGAGCAGTACTTC. The chain uses TRBV25-1 and TRBJ2-7, with D perhaps given as TRBD1 or TRBD2 (7 bases each). This CDR3 is built from 17 residues. Trimming removed 1 base from V and 2 bases from J, with 18 bases in between. CDR1 and CDR2 (germline): MGHDK, SYGVNS.

This clonotype came up many times. This chain uses TRBV11-3 with TRBJ1-1, with TRBD1 matching over 7 bases. J gave up 4 bases and V 5 bases, and 7 bases lay outside the gene matches. CDR1 and CDR2 (germline): SGHNT, YENEEA. The CDR3 loop spans 14 amino acids. The CDR3 region is CASSPGTVGTEAFF. The CDR3 DNA follows: TGTGCCAGCAGCCCCGGGACAGTTGGCACTGAAGCTTTCTTT.

This clonotype has at least ten counts. This sequence joins TRBV7-2 and TRBJ1-1, with D maybe TRBD1 (5 bases). Trimming shortened V by 5 bases and J by 2 bases, and 12 bases separated the two germline ends. This CDR3 contains 14 residues. The germline gives CDR1 SGHTA, CDR2 FQGNSA. CDR3 sequence: CASSQNQGNTEAFF. CDR3 DNA sequence: TGTGCCAGCAGCCAGAACCAGGGTAACACTGAAGCTTTCTTT.

Written as DNA, the CDR3 is TGCGCCAGCAGTGAGTCGCAGGGCCGGGATGTTGTAGCTGAAGCTTTCTTT. The encoded protein is CASSESQGRDVVAEAFF. The chain links TRBV10-1 to TRBJ1-1; possible D gene TRBD1, 5 bases. The ends were cut back, 0 bases at V and 6 bases at J, with 20 bases in the middle. The CDR3 extends over 17 amino acids. The germline V gene has CDR1 WNHNN and CDR2 SYGVQD (reference sequence).

This clonotype was recorded many times. The rearrangement uses TRBV5-6 and TRBJ2-5; TRBD2 might be the D (6 bases). With 2 bases removed from V and 5 bases from J, the gap between germline ends came to 16 bases. The CDR3 consists of 15 residues. Germline V gene lookup returns CDR1 SGHDT and CDR2 YYEEEE. DNA for the CDR3: TGTGCCAGCAGCTTATTCGGGACTGGGGGGGAGACCCAGTACTTC. This translates into CASSLFGTGGETQYF.

At least ten counts were recorded for this clonotype. Possible read error: a much larger clone is one base away. The chain employs TRBV12-3 or TRBV12-4 and TRBJ1-1; 7 positions agree with TRBD1. V lost 7 bases to trimming and J lost 3 bases; unmatched junction nucleotides: 5. The CDR3 runs to 13 residues. The CDR3 spells CASIRGQDTEAFF. The CDR3 DNA reads TGTGCCAGCATCAGAGGACAGGACACTGAAGCTTTCTTT.

In this sample, this clonotype turned up many times. The V call is TRBV7-9, the J call TRBJ1-1; D unclear. This CDR3 comprises 14 residues. Per germline, CDR1 SEHNR and CDR2 FQNEAQ (reference sequence). Trimming shortened V by 1 base and J by 8 bases, and 14 bases separated the two germline ends. For the CDR3, the DNA is TGTGCCAGCAGCTTAGAACTGGCCGGACCAGAAGCTTTCTTT. This codes for CASSLELAGPEAFF.

This clonotype was counted ten times or more. The rearrangement uses TRBV7-9 and TRBJ2-7; D is possibly TRBD2 (7 bases). Trimming left V 5 bases short and J 4 bases short, with 27 bases between. Germline V gene lookup returns CDR1 SEHNR and CDR2 FQNEAQ (reference sequence). The CDR3 runs 18 residues. CDR3 nucleotides: TGTGCCAGCAGCCCCGTGAGCGGGACACCTGTAGGGAGGTACGAGCAGTACTTC. This sequence encodes CASSPVSGTPVGRYEQYF.

This clonotype was observed many times. CDR3 residues: CASSQVGDRYTQYF. The CDR3 DNA reads TGTGCCAGCAGCCAAGTTGGGGATCGATATACGCAGTATTTT. The genes are TRBV11-2 and TRBJ2-3; no clear D. Germline CDR1 and CDR2: SGHAT and FQNNGV. V lost 5 bases, J lost 7 bases, and 16 bases lay in between. This CDR3 has 14 residues.

Judged by abundance, this clonotype is medium-sized. The chain combines TRBV29-1 with TRBJ2-7; D is unclear. Trimming shortened V by 0 bases and J by 1 base, and 7 bases separated the two germline ends. CDR3 length: 13 amino acids. In germline, CDR1 is SQVTM, CDR2 ANQGSEA. CDR3 DNA: TGCAGCGTTGAAGATTTCTATTCCTACGAGCAGTACTTC. Its protein is CSVEDFYSYEQYF.

This clonotype occurred a few times. The gene calls are TRBV19 and TRBJ2-1; D unclear. This CDR3 comprises 12 residues. Germline CDR1 LNHDA, CDR2 SQIVND (reference sequence). V lost 4 bases to trimming and J lost 6 bases, with 7 bases between them. The CDR3 DNA reads TGTGCCAGTAGTAAAAGAGGCAATGAGCAGTTCTTC. As protein: CASSKRGNEQFF. Combining the CDR3 with reference TRBV19 and TRBJ2-1 gives the whole variable domain DGGITQSPKYLFRKEGQNVTLSCEQNLNHDAMYWYRQDPGQGLRLIYYSQIVNDFQKGDIAEGYSVSREKKESFPLTVTSAQKNPTAFYLCASSKRGNEQFFGPGTRLTVL.

For this clonotype: A much larger clone sits a single nucleotide away, making a read error possible. It is likely a read error, because the conserved phenylalanine at the end of the CDR3 is missing. This chain links TRBV30 with TRBJ2-1; D is uncertain. Per germline, CDR1 GTSNPN and CDR2 SVGIG (reference sequence). This CDR3 is 12 amino acids long. V shed 1 base and J shed 3 bases, with 4 bases lying between them. In DNA, the CDR3 is TGTGCCTGGAGTGCCGACTACAATGAGCAGTTCTCC. This gives the protein CAWSADYNEQFS.

This clonotype was detected only once. This chain connects TRBV11-3 to TRBJ2-5; D ambiguous. The CDR3 loop spans 12 amino acids. V lost 1 base and J 5 bases, leaving 5 bases between the germline ends. Germline assignment: CDR1 SGHNT and CDR2 YENEEA. The CDR3, as DNA: TGTGCCAGCAGCTTAGGAGAGGAGACCCAGTACTTC. This codes for CASSLGEETQYF.

This clonotype was observed many times. As DNA, the CDR3 is TGTGCCAGCAGCGCAGCCCGTTCAGGGTCGGGAGCTTTCTTT. Translating it yields CASSAARSGSGAFF. The chain carries TRBV9 and TRBJ1-1; D perhaps matches TRBD1 (5 bases). The CDR3 runs 14 residues. The germline gives CDR1 SGDLS, CDR2 YYNGEE. The V and J ends lost 3 bases and 10 bases respectively, with 19 bases between them.

The chain uses TRBV6-1 and TRBJ2-4; TRBD1 agrees at 7 bases. Trimming at V came to 4 bases and at J to 0 bases, leaving 3 bases not matched to a gene. Germline CDR1 is MNHNS and CDR2 is SASEGT. This CDR3 has 15 amino acids. The CDR3 spells CASSVYRGAKNIQYF. The CDR3 nucleotides read TGTGCCAGCAGTGTTTACAGGGGAGCCAAAAACATTCAGTACTTC.

Worth noting for this clonotype: This may stem from a read error, because a much larger clone lies one nucleotide away. The chain's CDR3 is CASSRRTGDGYTF. The CDR3, as DNA: TGTGCCAGCAGCCGCCGGACAGGGGACGGCTACACCTTC. The chain is built from TRBV13 and TRBJ1-2; TRBD1 matches at 9 bases. Germline CDR1 is PRHDT and CDR2 is FYEKMQ (reference sequence). V lost 5 bases, J lost 8 bases, and 6 bases stayed unmatched. This CDR3 has 13 amino acids.

This clonotype was recorded at least ten times. The chain couples TRBV5-1 to TRBJ2-7, with D perhaps matching TRBD2 (5 bases). CDR3 length: 15 amino acids. CDR1 SGHRS and CDR2 YFSETQ come from the germline V gene. V shed 4 bases and J shed 3 bases, with 17 bases lying between them. CDR3 in amino acids: CASSVRVATIYEQYF. DNA of the CDR3: TGCGCCAGCAGCGTCAGAGTAGCGACTATCTACGAGCAGTACTTC.

This clonotype was seen a few times. The chain employs TRBV19 and TRBJ1-5; no clear D. Germline lookup yields CDR1 LNHDA and CDR2 SQIVND (reference sequence). V dropped 4 bases and J dropped 5 bases, with 9 bases sitting between them. The CDR3 covers 13 residues. The CDR3 loop is CASSKGQDQPQHF. The DNA of the CDR3 is TGTGCCAGTAGTAAGGGCCAGGATCAGCCCCAGCATTTT.

This clonotype has a count of ten or more. This sequence joins TRBV11-2 and TRBJ2-7, with unresolved D. This CDR3 spans 15 amino acids. Trimming pared 5 bases from V and 2 bases from J, leaving 16 bases between. Looked up from germline, CDR1 is SGHAT and CDR2 is FQNNGV. In nucleotides, the CDR3 is TGTGCCAGCAGCCCACTCGCGGATCCAACCTACGAGCAGTACTTC. Translated: CASSPLADPTYEQYF.

This clonotype appeared many times. The chain uses TRBV7-2 and TRBJ2-2; D is perhaps TRBD1 or TRBD2 (7 bases each). Per the germline V gene, CDR1 is SGHTA and CDR2 is FQGNSA. V lost 4 bases to trimming and J lost 7 bases, with 13 bases between them. The CDR3 is made up of 14 amino acids. This chain's CDR3 is CASSSQGGHGELFF. The CDR3 nucleotides are TGTGCCAGCAGCTCCCAGGGGGGGCACGGGGAGCTGTTTTTT.

This clonotype was detected many times. The chain carries TRBV6-6 and TRBJ2-3; TRBD2 is a possible D gene (5 bases). V was shortened by 6 bases and J by 6 bases, with 13 bases between the two germline ends. The CDR3 sequence is 13 residues long. Germline loops: CDR1 MNHNY, CDR2 SVGAGI (reference sequence). CDR3 sequence reads: CASRNQIADTQYF. In DNA form, the CDR3 reads TGTGCCAGCAGGAACCAAATAGCGGATACGCAGTATTTT.

Ten or more counts support this clonotype. The DNA of the CDR3 is TGTGCCAGCAGCAGGGCCCACTCCACAGATACGCAGTATTTT. Translation gives CASSRAHSTDTQYF. The genes are TRBV2 and TRBJ2-3, with a tentative D call TRBD1 (5 bases). The CDR3 has 14 residues. Germline CDR1 and CDR2: SNHLY and FYNNEI. With 6 bases removed from V and 2 bases from J, the gap between germline ends came to 12 bases.

V gene TRBV7-9 combines with J gene TRBJ2-5; 9 nucleotides match TRBD1. The V and J ends lost 5 bases and 5 bases, in that order; junction bases with no gene match: 6. CDR1 and CDR2 from the germline V gene are SEHNR and FQNEAQ (reference sequence). The CDR3 runs 14 residues. This CDR3 reads CASSQRDRGETQYF. For the CDR3, the DNA is TGTGCCAGCAGCCAGCGAGACAGGGGGGAGACCCAGTACTTC.

This clonotype is medium-sized within its sample. The genes are TRBV19 and TRBJ1-1, with 7 nucleotides matching TRBD1. The V segment lost 1 base and the J segment 6 bases; nucleotides outside the gene matches: 8. Germline CDR1 and CDR2: LNHDA and SQIVND (reference sequence). The CDR3 spans 15 residues. The CDR3 spells CASSIVGQGVPEAFF. In DNA, the CDR3 is TGTGCCAGTAGTATAGTCGGCCAGGGGGTTCCTGAAGCTTTCTTT.

This sequence joins TRBV5-1 and TRBJ1-1; D is unclear. The germline V gene has CDR1 SGHRS and CDR2 YFSETQ. V shed 0 bases and J shed 0 bases, with 6 bases lying between them. This CDR3 is 14 amino acids long. CDR3 in DNA: TGCGCCAGCAGCTTGGCTAGGGTGAACACTGAAGCTTTCTTT. Translating gives CASSLARVNTEAFF.

The rearrangement uses TRBV4-2 and TRBJ2-3, with a possible D match to TRBD2 (5 bases). Germline assignment: CDR1 LGHNA and CDR2 YNFKEQ. V lost 0 bases, J lost 4 bases, and 11 bases lay in between. The CDR3 consists of 15 residues. The CDR3 region has the DNA TGTGCCAGCAGCCAAGATCCCGCTAGCCCAGATACGCAGTATTTT. This gives the protein CASSQDPASPDTQYF.